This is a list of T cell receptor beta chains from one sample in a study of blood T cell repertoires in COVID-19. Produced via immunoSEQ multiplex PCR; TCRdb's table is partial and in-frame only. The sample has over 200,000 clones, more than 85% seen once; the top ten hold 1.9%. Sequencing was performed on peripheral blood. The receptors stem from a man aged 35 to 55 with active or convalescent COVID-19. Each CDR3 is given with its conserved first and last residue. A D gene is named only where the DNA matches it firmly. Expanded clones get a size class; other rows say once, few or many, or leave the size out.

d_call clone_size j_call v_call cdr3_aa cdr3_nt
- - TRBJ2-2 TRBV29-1 CSGGGQETGELFF TGCAGCGGGGGTGGGCAAGAAACCGGGGAGCTGTTTTTT
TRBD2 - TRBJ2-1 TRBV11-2 CASSLALGGGQRREFF TGTGCCAGCAGCTTAGCCCTCGGCGGGGGGCAGCGGCGGGAGTTCTTC
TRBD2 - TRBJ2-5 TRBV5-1 CASSFWTSGDQETQYF TGCGCCAGCAGCTTTTGGACTAGCGGGGATCAAGAGACCCAGTACTTC
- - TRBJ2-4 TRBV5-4 CASSLRTYQNIQYF TGTGCCAGCAGCTTAAGAACCTATCAAAACATTCAGTACTTC
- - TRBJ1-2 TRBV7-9 CASSLGQAFNYGYTF TGTGCCAGCAGCCTCGGACAAGCTTTTAACTATGGCTACACCTTC
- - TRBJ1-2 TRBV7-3 CASSPSPGNYGYTF TGTGCCAGCAGCCCAAGCCCAGGGAATTATGGCTACACCTTC
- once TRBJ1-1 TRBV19 CASTMGGLGEAFF TGTGCCAGTACCATGGGAGGGTTGGGTGAAGCTTTCTTT
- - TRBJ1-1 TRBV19 CASSIPMNTEAFF TGTGCCAGTAGTATTCCTATGAACACTGAAGCTTTCTTT
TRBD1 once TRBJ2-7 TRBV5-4 CASSSEGQGIEYEQYF TGTGCCAGCAGCTCGGAAGGACAGGGCATCGAGTACGAGCAGTACTTC
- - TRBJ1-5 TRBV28 CASNYLSNQPQHF TGTGCCAGCAACTATCTTAGCAATCAGCCCCAGCATTTT
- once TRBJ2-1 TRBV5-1 CASSWGTINEQFF TGCGCCAGCAGCTGGGGGACAATCAATGAGCAGTTCTTC
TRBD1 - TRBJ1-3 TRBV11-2 CASSLVVGQNSGNTIYF TGTGCCAGCAGCTTAGTGGTGGGACAGAACTCTGGAAACACCATATATTTT
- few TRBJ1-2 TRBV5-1 CASTPSDSYGYTF TGCGCCAGCACCCCCAGCGACAGCTATGGCTACACCTTC
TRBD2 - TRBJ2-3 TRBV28 CASSLLPGLAGSADTQYF TGTGCCAGCAGTCTTCTTCCTGGACTAGCGGGATCAGCAGATACGCAGTATTTT
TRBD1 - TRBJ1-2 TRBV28 CASSFGSQGAQYGYTF TGTGCCAGCAGCTTCGGATCCCAGGGGGCGCAATATGGCTACACCTTC
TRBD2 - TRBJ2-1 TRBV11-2 CASSGAGGLGNEQFF TGTGCCAGCAGCGGAGCGGGAGGCCTAGGCAATGAGCAGTTCTTC
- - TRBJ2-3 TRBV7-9 CASSRGASSTDTQYF TGTGCCAGCAGCCGCGGGGCTTCGAGCACAGATACGCAGTATTTT
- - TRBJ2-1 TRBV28 CATTTSMGAGSYNEQFF TGTGCCACCACGACTAGCATGGGGGCCGGCTCCTACAATGAGCAGTTCTTC
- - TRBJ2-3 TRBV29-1 CSVEDPSGVTFTDTQYF TGCAGCGTTGAAGATCCTTCCGGGGTCACTTTCACAGATACGCAGTATTTT
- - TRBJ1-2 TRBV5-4 CASSQREQFYGYTF TGTGCCAGCAGCCAGAGGGAACAGTTCTATGGCTACACCTTC
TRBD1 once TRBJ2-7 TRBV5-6 CASSLKTGVKSYEQYF TGTGCCAGCAGCCTAAAGACAGGGGTGAAATCCTACGAGCAGTACTTC
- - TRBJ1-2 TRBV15 CATSRDLPGSSSGYTF TGTGCCACCAGCAGAGATCTCCCGGGGTCTTCGTCCGGCTACACCTTC
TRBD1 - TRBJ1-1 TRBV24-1 CATSDSDRVQAFF TGTGCCACCAGTGATTCCGACAGGGTACAAGCTTTCTTT
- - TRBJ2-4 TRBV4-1 CASSQANIQYF TGCGCCAGCAGCCAGGCAAACATTCAGTACTTC
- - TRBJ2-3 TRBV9 CASSVGAIDTQYF TGTGCCAGCAGCGTAGGAGCGATAGATACGCAGTATTTT
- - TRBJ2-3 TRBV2 CASSAPSPDTQYF TGTGCCAGCAGTGCCCCGTCCCCAGATACGCAGTATTTT
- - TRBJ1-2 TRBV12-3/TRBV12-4 CASSLGGNYGYTF TGTGCCAGCAGTTTAGGAGGTAACTATGGCTACACCTTC